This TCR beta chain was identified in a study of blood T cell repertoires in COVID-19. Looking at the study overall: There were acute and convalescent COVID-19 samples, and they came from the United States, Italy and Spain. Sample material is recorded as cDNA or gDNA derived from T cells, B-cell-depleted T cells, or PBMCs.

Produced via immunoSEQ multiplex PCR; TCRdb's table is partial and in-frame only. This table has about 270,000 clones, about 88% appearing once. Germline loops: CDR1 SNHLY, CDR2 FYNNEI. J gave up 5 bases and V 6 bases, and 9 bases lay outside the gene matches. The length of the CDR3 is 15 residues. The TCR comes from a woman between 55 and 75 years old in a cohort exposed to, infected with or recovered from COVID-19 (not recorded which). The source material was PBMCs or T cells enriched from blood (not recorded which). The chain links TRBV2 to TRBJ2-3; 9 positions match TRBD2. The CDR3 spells CASSLQGLARDTQYF. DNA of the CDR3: TGTGCCAGCAGCCTACAAGGACTAGCGAGAGATACGCAGTATTTT. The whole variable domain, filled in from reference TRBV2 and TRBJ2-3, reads EPEVTQTPSHQVTQMGQEVILRCVPISNHLYFYWYRQILGQKVEFLVSFYNNEISEKSEIFDDQFSVERPDGSNFTLKIRSTKLEDSAMYFCASSLQGLARDTQYFGPGTRLTVL.